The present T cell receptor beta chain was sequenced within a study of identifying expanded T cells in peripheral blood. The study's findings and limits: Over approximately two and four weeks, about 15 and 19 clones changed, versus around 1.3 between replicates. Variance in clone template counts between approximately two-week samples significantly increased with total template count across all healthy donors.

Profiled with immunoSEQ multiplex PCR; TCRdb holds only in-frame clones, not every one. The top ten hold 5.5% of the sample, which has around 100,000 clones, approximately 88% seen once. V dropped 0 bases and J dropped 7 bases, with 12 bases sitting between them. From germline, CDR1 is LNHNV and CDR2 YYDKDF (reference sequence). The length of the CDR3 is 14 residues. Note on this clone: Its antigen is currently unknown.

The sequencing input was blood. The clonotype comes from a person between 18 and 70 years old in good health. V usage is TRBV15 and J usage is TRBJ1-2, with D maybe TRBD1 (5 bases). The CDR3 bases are TGTGCCACCAGCAGAGATGAACAGGTGGGTGGCTACACCTTC. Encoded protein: CATSRDEQVGGYTF.